This section outlines one TCR beta chain sequence together with its context. No antigen is known for it. These data belong to a study of OX40 agonist ivuxolimab in advanced cancers. On the study more broadly: Ivuxolimab, which patients received intravenously every 2 weeks, was dosed at 0.01 to 10 mg/kg. Averaging roughly 60 years in age, with a range of 23 to 79, the cohort was 65% to 90% male. Study-wide points: No determination was made of the antigen specificity of the expanded peripheral T cells. Averaging showed that CD8+ T cells had more expanded clones than CD4+ did.

Only in-frame clones appear in the TCRdb table, and some are missing; sequencing was by immunoSEQ multiplex PCR. The sample comprises some 74,000 clones, 82% of which are singletons, and 4% to 6% rests with the top ten. The CDR3 loop spans 11 amino acids. Germline CDR1 and CDR2: DFQATT and SNEGSKA (reference sequence). Material: CD4+ or CD8+ T cells sorted from blood, obtained in a trial of the OX40 agonist ivuxolimab. The gene calls are TRBV20-1 and TRBJ1-1; D gene ambiguous. The source is an adult with an advanced solid tumor such as melanoma, head and neck, liver or kidney cancer. The CDR3 is CRSTRANEAFF. As DNA, the CDR3 is TGCAGGTCCACGAGGGCCAACGAAGCTTTCTTT.